This T cell receptor beta chain was sequenced during a study of shared clonotypes between healthy human individuals. The assay ran at deep level. TCRdb's table, derived via immunoSEQ multiplex PCR, lists solely in-frame clones and lacks some. The table shows roughly 2,300,000 clones, with roughly 92% occurring only once. V shed 7 bases and J shed 6 bases, with 15 bases lying between them. The CDR3 has 14 amino acids. Germline CDR1 LNHDA, CDR2 SQIVND (reference sequence). Sequenced input: naive CD4+ T cells from PBMCs. Subset specified: CD45RA+ positively selected. The sequence came from a man aged 18 to 30 in good health. Some clones in this sample may be carry-over from other donors' samples. The chain recombines TRBV19 with TRBJ2-2; no clear D gene. For the CDR3, the DNA is TGTGCCAGTACTCTCGGGTTAAAGGCCGGGGAGCTGTTTTTT. This sequence encodes CASTLGLKAGELFF.